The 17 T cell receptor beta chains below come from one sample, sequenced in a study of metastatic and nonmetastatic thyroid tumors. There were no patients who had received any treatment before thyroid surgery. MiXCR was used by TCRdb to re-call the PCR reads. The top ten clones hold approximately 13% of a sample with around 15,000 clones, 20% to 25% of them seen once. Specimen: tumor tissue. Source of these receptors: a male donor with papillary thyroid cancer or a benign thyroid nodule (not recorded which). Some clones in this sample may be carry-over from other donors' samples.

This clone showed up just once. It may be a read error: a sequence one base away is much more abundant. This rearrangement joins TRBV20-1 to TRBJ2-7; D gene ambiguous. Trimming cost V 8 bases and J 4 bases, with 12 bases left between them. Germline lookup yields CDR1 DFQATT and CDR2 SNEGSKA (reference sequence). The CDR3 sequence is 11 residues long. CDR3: CSSGVLYEQYF. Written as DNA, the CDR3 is TGCAGTTCTGGCGTGCTTTACGAGCAGTACTTC.

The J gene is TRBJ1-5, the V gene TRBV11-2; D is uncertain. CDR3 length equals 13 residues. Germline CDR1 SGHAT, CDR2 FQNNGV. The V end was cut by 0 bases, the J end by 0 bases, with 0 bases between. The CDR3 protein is CASSLDSNQPQHF. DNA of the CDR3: TGTGCCAGCAGCTTAGATAGCAATCAGCCCCAGCATTTT.

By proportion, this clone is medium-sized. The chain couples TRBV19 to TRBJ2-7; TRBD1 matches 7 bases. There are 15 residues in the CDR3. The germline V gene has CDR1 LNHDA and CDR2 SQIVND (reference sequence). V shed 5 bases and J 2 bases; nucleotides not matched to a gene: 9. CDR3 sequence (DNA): TGTGCCAGTAGTCCCCTCGGGACAGTCACCTACGAGCAGTACTTC. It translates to CASSPLGTVTYEQYF.

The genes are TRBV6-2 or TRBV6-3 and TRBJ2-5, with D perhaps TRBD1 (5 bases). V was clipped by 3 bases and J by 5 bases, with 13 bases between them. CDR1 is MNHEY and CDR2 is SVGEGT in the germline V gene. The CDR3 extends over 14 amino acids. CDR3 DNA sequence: TGTGCCAGCAGTTATAGGGCCCCAGGGGAGACCCAGTACTTC. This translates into CASSYRAPGETQYF.

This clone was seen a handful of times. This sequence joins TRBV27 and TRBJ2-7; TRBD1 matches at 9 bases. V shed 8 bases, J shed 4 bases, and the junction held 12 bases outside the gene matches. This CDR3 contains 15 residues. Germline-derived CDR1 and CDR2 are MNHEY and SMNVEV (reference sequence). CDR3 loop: CASGRPGTGPYEQYF. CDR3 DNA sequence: TGTGCCAGCGGGAGACCCGGGACAGGGCCTTACGAGCAGTACTTC.

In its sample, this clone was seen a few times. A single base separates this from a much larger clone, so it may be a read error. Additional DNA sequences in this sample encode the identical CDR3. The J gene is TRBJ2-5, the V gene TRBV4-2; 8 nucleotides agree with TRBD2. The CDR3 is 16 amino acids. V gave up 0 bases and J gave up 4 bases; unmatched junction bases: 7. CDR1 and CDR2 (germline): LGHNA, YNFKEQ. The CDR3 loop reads CASSQEGAGGLETQYF. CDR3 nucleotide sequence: TGTGCCAGCAGCCAAGAAGGGGCGGGGGGCCTAGAGACCCAGTACTTC.

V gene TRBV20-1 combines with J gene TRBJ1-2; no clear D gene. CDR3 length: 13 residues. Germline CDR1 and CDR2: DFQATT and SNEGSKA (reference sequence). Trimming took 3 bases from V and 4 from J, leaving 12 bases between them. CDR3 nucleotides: TGCAGTGCTAGGATATCGCGGTCCTATGGCTACACCTTC. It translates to CSARISRSYGYTF.

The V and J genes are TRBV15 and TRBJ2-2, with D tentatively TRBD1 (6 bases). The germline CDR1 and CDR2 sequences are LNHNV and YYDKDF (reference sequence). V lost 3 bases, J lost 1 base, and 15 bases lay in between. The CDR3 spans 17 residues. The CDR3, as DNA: TGTGCCACCAGCAGCTCCACAGGGTGTTTGAACACCGGGGAGCTGTTTTTT. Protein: CATSSSTGCLNTGELFF.

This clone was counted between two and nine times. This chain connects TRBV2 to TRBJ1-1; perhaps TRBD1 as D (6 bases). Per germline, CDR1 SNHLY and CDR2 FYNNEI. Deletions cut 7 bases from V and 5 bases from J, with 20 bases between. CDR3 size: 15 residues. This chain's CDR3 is CASKGNRVGETEAFF. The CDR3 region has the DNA TGTGCCAGCAAGGGGAACAGGGTCGGGGAAACTGAAGCTTTCTTT.

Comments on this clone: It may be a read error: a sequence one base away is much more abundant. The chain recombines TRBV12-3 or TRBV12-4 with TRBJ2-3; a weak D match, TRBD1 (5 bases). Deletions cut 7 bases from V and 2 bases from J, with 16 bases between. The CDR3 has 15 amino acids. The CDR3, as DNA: TGTGCCAGCATCACTTCTTGGGGCCACACAGATACGCAGTATTTT. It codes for CASITSWGHTDTQYF.

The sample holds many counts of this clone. CDR3 DNA: TGCGCCAGCAGCACTCAGGGAGATACGCAGTATTTT. The encoded protein is CASSTQGDTQYF. This chain links TRBV5-1 with TRBJ2-3; weak D call: TRBD1 (5 bases). Trimming shortened V by 4 bases and J by 5 bases, and 8 bases separated the two germline ends. This CDR3 has 12 residues. The germline CDR1 and CDR2 sequences are SGHRS and YFSETQ.

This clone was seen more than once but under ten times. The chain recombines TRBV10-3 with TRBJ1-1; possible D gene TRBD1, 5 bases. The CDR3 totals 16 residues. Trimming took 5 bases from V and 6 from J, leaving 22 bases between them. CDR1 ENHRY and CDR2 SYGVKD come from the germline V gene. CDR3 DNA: TGTGCCATCAGTTATTCGATCCAGGGATTTTTGTCTGAAGCTTTCTTT. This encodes CAISYSIQGFLSEAFF.

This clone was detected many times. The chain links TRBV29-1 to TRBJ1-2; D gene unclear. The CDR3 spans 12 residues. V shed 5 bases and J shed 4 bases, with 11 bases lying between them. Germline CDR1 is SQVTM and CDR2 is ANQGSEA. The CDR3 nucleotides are TGCAGCGTTAGGGTAGGGATCTATGGCTACACCTTC. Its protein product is CSVRVGIYGYTF.

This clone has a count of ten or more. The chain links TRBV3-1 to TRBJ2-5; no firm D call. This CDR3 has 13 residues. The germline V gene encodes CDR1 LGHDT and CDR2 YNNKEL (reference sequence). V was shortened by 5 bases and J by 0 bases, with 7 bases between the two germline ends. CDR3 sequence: CASSYTYQETQYF. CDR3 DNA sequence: TGTGCCAGCAGCTACACGTACCAAGAGACCCAGTACTTC.

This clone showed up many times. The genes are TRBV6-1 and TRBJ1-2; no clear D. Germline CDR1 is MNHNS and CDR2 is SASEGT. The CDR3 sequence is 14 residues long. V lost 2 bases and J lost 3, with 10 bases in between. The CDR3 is CASSEFGGYYGYTF. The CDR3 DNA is TGTGCCAGCAGTGAATTCGGCGGATACTATGGCTACACCTTC.

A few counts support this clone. CDR3 region: CAIRRAGTSETYEQYF. For the CDR3, the DNA is TGTGCCATCAGGAGAGCCGGGACTAGCGAAACCTACGAGCAGTACTTC. The chain recombines TRBV10-3 with TRBJ2-7, with 10 bases identical to TRBD2. Germline V gene lookup returns CDR1 ENHRY and CDR2 SYGVKD. CDR3 size: 16 residues. Losses at the gene ends were 6 bases for V and 2 bases for J; bases not matched to a gene: 10.

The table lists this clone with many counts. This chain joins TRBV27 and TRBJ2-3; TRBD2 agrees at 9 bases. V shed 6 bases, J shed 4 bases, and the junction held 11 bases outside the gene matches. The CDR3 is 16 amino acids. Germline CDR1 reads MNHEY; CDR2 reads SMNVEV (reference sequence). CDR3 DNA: TGTGCCAGCAGCACCAAGGGAGCGGGAGGTTCAGATACGCAGTATTTT. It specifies CASSTKGAGGSDTQYF.